The rows below give T cell receptor beta chains drawn from one sample of a study of early T cells in non-severe SARS-CoV-2 infection. Each CDR3 protein is one row after TCRdb ran MiXCR on the 5' RACE reads. Of roughly 55,000 distinct CDR3 sequences listed, 14% to 15% are singletons. The source was whole blood, collected at baseline. Source of these receptors: an adult who was a healthcare worker with PCR-confirmed SARS-CoV-2 infection or an uninfected control (not recorded which). Both conserved end residues are part of each CDR3. The D gene is left open where the match is weak. A clone size is listed for some rows: how often the clone was seen (once, few, many), or a class if it is expanded.

V: TRBV5-5; J: TRBJ2-5; D: NA; size: NA; CDR3: CASSFNWFPQGETQYF; DNA: TGTGCCAGCAGCTTCAATTGGTTTCCACAGGGTGAGACCCAGTACTTC
V: TRBV5-4; J: TRBJ1-1; D: NA; size: NA; CDR3: CASSDSTEAFF; DNA: TGTGCCAGCAGCGACTCTACTGAAGCTTTCTTT
V: TRBV6-1; J: TRBJ2-7; D: NA; size: few; CDR3: CASGGRTYEQYF; DNA: TGTGCCAGCGGGGGACGCACCTACGAGCAGTACTTC
V: TRBV28; J: TRBJ2-7; D: TRBD2; size: few; CDR3: CASSTPGGEQYF; DNA: TGTGCCAGCAGTACCCCGGGGGGCGAGCAGTACTTC
V: TRBV20-1; J: TRBJ1-1; D: NA; size: few; CDR3: CSATIAYTEAFF; DNA: TGCAGTGCCACGATTGCGTACACTGAAGCTTTCTTT
V: TRBV5-1; J: TRBJ2-1; D: NA; size: many; CDR3: CASSQPRGAPNEQFF; DNA: TGCGCCAGCAGCCAACCCAGGGGGGCCCCCAATGAGCAGTTCTTC
V: TRBV12-3/TRBV12-4; J: TRBJ1-2; D: NA; size: many; CDR3: CASTPGHNNYGYTF; DNA: TGTGCCAGCACCCCCGGGCACAATAACTATGGCTACACCTTC
V: TRBV20-1; J: TRBJ1-1; D: NA; size: NA; CDR3: CSARDRERLTEAFF; DNA: TGCAGTGCTAGAGATCGGGAGAGGCTCACTGAAGCTTTCTTT
V: TRBV10-3; J: TRBJ2-4; D: NA; size: NA; CDR3: CATGPERNIQYF; DNA: TGTGCCACTGGGCCGGAACGAAACATTCAGTACTTC
V: TRBV28; J: TRBJ2-1; D: NA; size: few; CDR3: CASRHPMNEQFF; DNA: TGTGCCAGCAGACATCCGATGAATGAGCAGTTCTTC
V: TRBV3-1; J: TRBJ2-1; D: NA; size: many; CDR3: CASSLRGAPMHEQFF; DNA: TGTGCCAGCAGCCTCCGGGGGGCCCCCATGCATGAGCAGTTCTTC
V: TRBV7-9; J: TRBJ2-1; D: NA; size: once; CDR3: CASSLSGAYNEQFF; DNA: TGTGCCAGCAGCTTAAGCGGAGCCTACAATGAGCAGTTCTTC
V: TRBV5-4; J: TRBJ2-3; D: TRBD1; size: NA; CDR3: CASSLAGQSTDTQYF; DNA: TGTGCCAGCAGCTTGGCGGGACAGTCCACAGATACGCAGTATTTT
V: TRBV6-6; J: TRBJ2-1; D: NA; size: few; CDR3: CASTVDTHNEQFF; DNA: TGTGCCAGCACCGTGGACACCCACAATGAGCAGTTCTTC
V: TRBV20-1; J: TRBJ2-3; D: NA; size: few; CDR3: CSARERAWDTQYF; DNA: TGCAGTGCTAGAGAAAGGGCCTGGGATACGCAGTATTTT
V: TRBV7-8; J: TRBJ2-1; D: NA; size: many; CDR3: CASSSLGGSADEQFF; DNA: TGTGCCAGCAGCTCCCTCGGGGGCTCAGCGGATGAGCAGTTCTTC
V: TRBV20-1; J: TRBJ2-7; D: TRBD1; size: NA; CDR3: CSAPRQGVYEQYF; DNA: TGCAGTGCTCCGCGACAGGGGGTTTACGAGCAGTACTTC
V: TRBV11-2; J: TRBJ2-1; D: NA; size: many; CDR3: CASSPVGGHEQFF; DNA: TGTGCCAGCAGCCCGGTAGGAGGCCATGAGCAGTTCTTC
V: TRBV28; J: TRBJ2-7; D: TRBD1; size: NA; CDR3: CASKRQGEAEQYF; DNA: TGTGCCAGCAAGAGACAGGGGGAGGCCGAGCAGTACTTC
V: TRBV12-3/TRBV12-4; J: TRBJ1-6; D: NA; size: many; CDR3: CASSQGYNSPLHF; DNA: TGTGCCAGCAGTCAGGGTTACAATTCACCCCTCCACTTT
V: TRBV6-6; J: TRBJ2-7; D: NA; size: many; CDR3: CASSPEGYHEQYF; DNA: TGTGCCAGCAGCCCCGAGGGGTACCACGAGCAGTACTTC
V: TRBV7-3; J: TRBJ2-7; D: TRBD1; size: NA; CDR3: CASSLGQGRAYEQYF; DNA: TGTGCCAGCAGCTTGGGACAGGGTCGTGCCTACGAGCAGTACTTC
V: TRBV12-3/TRBV12-4; J: TRBJ1-5; D: NA; size: NA; CDR3: CASSPGQPNQPQHF; DNA: TGTGCCAGCAGCCCGGGTCAGCCAAATCAGCCCCAGCATTTT
V: TRBV12-3/TRBV12-4; J: TRBJ1-2; D: NA; size: NA; CDR3: CASSPSSMHYTF; DNA: TGTGCCAGCAGCCCATCTTCTATGCACTACACCTTC
V: TRBV4-1; J: TRBJ2-4; D: TRBD2; size: NA; CDR3: CASSTVGLAVNIQYF; DNA: TGCGCCAGCAGCACAGTGGGACTAGCTGTAAACATTCAGTACTTC
V: TRBV18; J: TRBJ2-7; D: NA; size: NA; CDR3: CASSPREYEQYF; DNA: TGTGCCAGCTCACCGAGAGAGTACGAGCAGTACTTC
V: TRBV19; J: TRBJ1-2; D: NA; size: NA; CDR3: CASTTPPYSAYGYTF; DNA: TGTGCCAGTACCACACCCCCATATTCGGCCTATGGCTACACCTTC
V: TRBV5-1; J: TRBJ1-6; D: TRBD1; size: few; CDR3: CASSGDRGASPLHF; DNA: TGCGCCAGCAGCGGGGACAGGGGGGCCTCACCCCTCCACTTT
V: TRBV20-1; J: TRBJ1-4; D: NA; size: few; CDR3: CSAREDFYEKLFF; DNA: TGCAGTGCTAGAGAGGATTTCTATGAAAAACTGTTTTTT
V: TRBV6-5; J: TRBJ1-4; D: TRBD1; size: many; CDR3: CASSSRQGPEKLFF; DNA: TGTGCCAGCAGTTCACGACAGGGACCTGAAAAACTGTTTTTT
V: TRBV11-2; J: TRBJ2-7; D: NA; size: NA; CDR3: CASSTRPGIPEQYF; DNA: TGTGCCAGCAGCACCCGTCCTGGCATTCCCGAGCAGTACTTC
V: TRBV11-2; J: TRBJ2-1; D: NA; size: once; CDR3: CASSWADRTDYNEQFF; DNA: TGTGCCAGCAGCTGGGCCGACAGGACCGACTACAATGAGCAGTTCTTC
V: TRBV29-1; J: TRBJ2-5; D: NA; size: few; CDR3: CSGERMGQETQYF; DNA: TGCAGCGGTGAGAGGATGGGACAAGAGACCCAGTACTTC
V: TRBV3-1; J: TRBJ2-1; D: NA; size: many; CDR3: CASSESGSSYNEQFF; DNA: TGTGCCAGCAGCGAAAGCGGTAGCTCCTACAATGAGCAGTTCTTC
V: TRBV6-5; J: TRBJ1-5; D: NA; size: few; CDR3: CASSPVLQNQPQHF; DNA: TGTGCCAGCAGCCCGGTTTTGCAAAATCAGCCCCAGCATTTT
V: TRBV7-8; J: TRBJ2-5; D: NA; size: NA; CDR3: CASSLGAETQYF; DNA: TGTGCCAGCAGCTTAGGGGCGGAGACCCAGTACTTC
V: TRBV5-6; J: TRBJ2-3; D: NA; size: NA; CDR3: CASSLGTGSHTQYF; DNA: TGTGCCAGCAGCTTGGGAACAGGGTCGCATACGCAGTATTTT
V: TRBV7-9; J: TRBJ2-1; D: TRBD1; size: few; CDR3: CASSLGDRNSYNEQFF; DNA: TGTGCCAGCAGCTTAGGGGACAGGAATTCCTACAATGAGCAGTTCTTC
V: TRBV19; J: TRBJ2-2; D: NA; size: many; CDR3: CASSSVGTGRIGELFF; DNA: TGTGCCAGTAGTTCGGTCGGAACAGGGAGAATCGGGGAGCTGTTTTTT
V: TRBV7-9; J: TRBJ2-3; D: NA; size: NA; CDR3: CASSSGAPSGTQYF; DNA: TGTGCCAGCAGCTCTGGGGCCCCAAGTGGTACGCAGTATTTT
V: TRBV7-8; J: TRBJ2-4; D: TRBD1; size: few; CDR3: CASSLARGQGDLAKNIQYF; DNA: TGTGCCAGCAGCTTAGCTCGGGGACAGGGAGACCTAGCCAAAAACATTCAGTACTTC
V: TRBV3-1; J: TRBJ2-7; D: NA; size: NA; CDR3: CASSRIGGKVSEQYF; DNA: TGTGCCAGCAGCCGTATCGGCGGGAAGGTCTCCGAGCAGTACTTC
V: TRBV4-1; J: TRBJ2-4; D: TRBD2; size: few; CDR3: CASSQEASGGAAAKNIQYF; DNA: TGCGCCAGCAGCCAAGAGGCTAGCGGGGGGGCGGCGGCCAAAAACATTCAGTACTTC
V: TRBV11-2; J: TRBJ2-7; D: TRBD2; size: NA; CDR3: CASSPSSQRLAGVYEQYF; DNA: TGTGCCAGCAGCCCCTCCTCGCAGAGACTAGCGGGAGTTTACGAGCAGTACTTC
V: TRBV11-2; J: TRBJ1-1; D: TRBD1; size: NA; CDR3: CASSSLGQGGVEAFF; DNA: TGTGCCAGCAGCTCTCTCGGACAGGGCGGGGTTGAAGCTTTCTTT
V: TRBV5-5; J: TRBJ1-1; D: NA; size: many; CDR3: CASSFWPVVNTEAFF; DNA: TGTGCCAGCAGCTTTTGGCCTGTGGTGAACACTGAAGCTTTCTTT
V: TRBV7-9; J: TRBJ1-4; D: NA; size: NA; CDR3: CASSPSQGSEKLFF; DNA: TGTGCCAGCAGCCCTTCACAGGGATCGGAAAAACTGTTTTTT